This TCR beta chain was profiled in a study of cytomegalovirus exposure and HLA in healthy donors. Looking at the study overall: The 600 to 800 first-cohort repertoires shared a platform with the roughly 130 validation repertoires, as reported in a later analysis.

Profiling relied on immunoSEQ multiplex PCR, and the TCRdb table lists in-frame clones only, not all of them. The data hold 150,000 to 200,000 clones, with roughly 84% observed a single time. The junction had 5 bases not matched to a gene; V was cut back by 1 base and J by 3 bases. This CDR3 has 15 residues. Germline-derived CDR1 and CDR2 are MGHRA and YSYEKL. This clonotype was sampled from a man aged 18 to 30 in good health and CMV-seropositive. The sequenced sample was PBMCs. V is TRBV4-1 and J is TRBJ2-7; 8 bases map to TRBD2. This CDR3 reads CASSQVPRGGYEQYF. The CDR3, as DNA: TGCGCCAGCAGCCAAGTCCCCCGGGGGGGCTACGAGCAGTACTTC.